This record looks at one TCR beta chain sequence and its context. CDR3 length: 14 residues. The junction had 11 bases not matched to a gene; V was cut back by 6 bases and J by 9 bases. Germline-derived CDR1 and CDR2 are SEHNR and FQNEAQ (reference sequence). Using immunoSEQ multiplex PCR, the repertoire was profiled, and TCRdb retains in-frame clones only, with some absent. The sample includes approximately 100,000 clones, approximately 86% of them seen just once. The data derive from a study of control samples from healthy donors and cancer patients. The clonotype comes from a man aged 30-40 years in good health. The J gene is TRBJ2-1, the V gene TRBV7-9; 7 bases are shared with TRBD1. Specimen: blood. The CDR3 sequence is CASRRDRVKAEQFF. For the CDR3, the DNA is TGTGCCAGCAGACGAGACAGGGTGAAAGCTGAGCAGTTCTTC.